This T cell receptor (beta chain) was documented in a study of cytomegalovirus exposure and HLA in healthy donors. As for the study in general: In a later analysis, the roughly 120 validation repertoires were reported to have used the same platform as the 600 to 800 first-cohort repertoires. Findings and caveats of the study: A few chains tied to CMV proved CMV antigen-specific in vitro.

Note on this clone: Its target is unknown.

TCRdb's table, derived via immunoSEQ multiplex PCR, lists solely in-frame clones and lacks some. The sample includes 100,000 to 150,000 clones, 75% to 90% of them seen just once. Source material: PBMCs. The clonotype comes from a young man in good health and CMV-seropositive.

This CDR3 is CASSTSGGASDTQYF. The DNA of the CDR3 is TGTGCCAGCTCCACTAGCGGGGGGGCCTCAGATACGCAGTATTTT. The chain couples TRBV28 to TRBJ2-3, with 13 nucleotides matching TRBD2. Germline assignment: CDR1 MDHEN and CDR2 SYDVKM. The V segment lost 8 bases and the J segment 4 bases; nucleotides outside the gene matches: 6. CDR3 size: 15 residues.